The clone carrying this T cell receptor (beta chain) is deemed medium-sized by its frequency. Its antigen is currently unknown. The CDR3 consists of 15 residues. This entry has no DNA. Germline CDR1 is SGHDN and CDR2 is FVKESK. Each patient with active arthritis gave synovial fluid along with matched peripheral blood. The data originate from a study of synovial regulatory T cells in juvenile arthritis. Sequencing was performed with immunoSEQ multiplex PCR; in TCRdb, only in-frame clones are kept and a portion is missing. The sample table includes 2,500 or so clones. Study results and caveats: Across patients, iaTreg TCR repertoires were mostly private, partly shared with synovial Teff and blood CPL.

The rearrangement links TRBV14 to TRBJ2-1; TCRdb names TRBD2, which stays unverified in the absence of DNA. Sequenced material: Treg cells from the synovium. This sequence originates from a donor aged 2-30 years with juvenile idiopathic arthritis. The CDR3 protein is CASSQATTRYNEQFF.